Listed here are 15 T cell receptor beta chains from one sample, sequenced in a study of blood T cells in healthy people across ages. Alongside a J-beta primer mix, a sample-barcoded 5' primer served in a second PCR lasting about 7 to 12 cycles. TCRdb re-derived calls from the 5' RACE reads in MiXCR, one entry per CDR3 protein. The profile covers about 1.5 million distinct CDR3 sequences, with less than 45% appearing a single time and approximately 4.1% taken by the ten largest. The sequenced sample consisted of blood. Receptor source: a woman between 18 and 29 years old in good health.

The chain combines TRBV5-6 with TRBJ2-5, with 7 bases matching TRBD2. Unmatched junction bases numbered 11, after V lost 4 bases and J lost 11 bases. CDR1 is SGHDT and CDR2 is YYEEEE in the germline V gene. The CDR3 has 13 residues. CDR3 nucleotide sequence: TGTGCCAGCAGCGTTACTAGCGTTGTTGAGCAGTACTTC. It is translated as CASSVTSVVEQYF.

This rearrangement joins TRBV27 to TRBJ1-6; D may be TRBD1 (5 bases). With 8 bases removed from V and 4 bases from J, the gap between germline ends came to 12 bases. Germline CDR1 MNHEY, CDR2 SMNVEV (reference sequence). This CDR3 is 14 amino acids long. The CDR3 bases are TGTGCCAGCGGGGGACTCTTGTATAATTCACCCCTCCACTTT. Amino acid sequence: CASGGLLYNSPLHF.

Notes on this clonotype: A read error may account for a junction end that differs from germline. For the CDR3, the DNA is TGTGCCAGCAGCCCCCGCAGCGGGAGTATCGGAGAGACCCGGTACTTC. The encoded protein is CASSPRSGSIGETRYF. The gene calls are TRBV9 and TRBJ2-5, with 8 bases aligning to TRBD2. The germline gives CDR1 SGDLS, CDR2 YYNGEE. There are 16 residues in the CDR3.

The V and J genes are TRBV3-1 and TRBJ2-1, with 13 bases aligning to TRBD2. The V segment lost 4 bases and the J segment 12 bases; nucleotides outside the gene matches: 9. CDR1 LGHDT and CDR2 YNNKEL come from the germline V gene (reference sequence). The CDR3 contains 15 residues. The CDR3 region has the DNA TGTGCCAGCAGCCCACTAGCGGGGGGGCTTGATGGGCAGTTCTTC. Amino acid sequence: CASSPLAGGLDGQFF.

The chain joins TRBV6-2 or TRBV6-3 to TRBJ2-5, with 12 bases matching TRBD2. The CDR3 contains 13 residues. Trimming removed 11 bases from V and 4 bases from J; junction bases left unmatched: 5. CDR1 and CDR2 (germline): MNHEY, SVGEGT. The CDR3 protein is CAARLAGVETQYF. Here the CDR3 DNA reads TGTGCCGCACGACTAGCGGGAGTAGAGACCCAGTACTTC.

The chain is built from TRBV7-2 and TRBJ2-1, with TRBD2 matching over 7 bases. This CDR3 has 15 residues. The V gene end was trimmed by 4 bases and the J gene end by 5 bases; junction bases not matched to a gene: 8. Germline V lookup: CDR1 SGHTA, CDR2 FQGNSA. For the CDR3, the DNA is TGTGCCAGCAGCTCCCAGGGAGGGGCCGACAATGAGCAGTTCTTC. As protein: CASSSQGGADNEQFF.

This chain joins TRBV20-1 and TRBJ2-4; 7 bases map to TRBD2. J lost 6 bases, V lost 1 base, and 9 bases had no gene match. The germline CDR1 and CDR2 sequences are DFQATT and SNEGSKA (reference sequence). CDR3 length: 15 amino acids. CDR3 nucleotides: TGCAGTGCTAGAGCCGCACTAGCGCGAATAAACATTCAGTACTTC. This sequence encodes CSARAALARINIQYF.

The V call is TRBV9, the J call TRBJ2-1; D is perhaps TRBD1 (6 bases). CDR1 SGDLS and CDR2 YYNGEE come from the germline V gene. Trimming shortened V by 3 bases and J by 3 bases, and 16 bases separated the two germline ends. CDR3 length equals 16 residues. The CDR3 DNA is TGTGCCAGCAGCGGAGGACAGTTGGACAACTACAATGAGCAGTTCTTC. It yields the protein CASSGGQLDNYNEQFF.

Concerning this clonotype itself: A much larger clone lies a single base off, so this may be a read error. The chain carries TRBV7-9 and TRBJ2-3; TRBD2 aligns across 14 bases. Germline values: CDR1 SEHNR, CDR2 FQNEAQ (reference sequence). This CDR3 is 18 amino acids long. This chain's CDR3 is CASSLDGLAGGTTDTHYF. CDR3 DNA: TGTGCCAGCAGCTTAGACGGACTAGCGGGGGGAACCACAGATACGCATTATTTT. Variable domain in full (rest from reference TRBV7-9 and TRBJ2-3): DTGVSQNPRHKITKRGQNVTFRCDPISEHNRLYWYRQTLGQGPEFLTYFQNEAQLEKSRLLSDRFSAERPKGSFSTLEIQRTEQGDSAMYLCASSLDGLAGGTTDTHYFGPGTRLTVL.

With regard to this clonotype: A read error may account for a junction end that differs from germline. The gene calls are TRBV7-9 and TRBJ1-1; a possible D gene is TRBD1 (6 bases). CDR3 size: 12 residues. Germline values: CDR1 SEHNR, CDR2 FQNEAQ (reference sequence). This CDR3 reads CASSSTGTEVFF. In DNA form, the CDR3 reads TGTGCCAGCAGCTCGACAGGAACTGAAGTTTTCTTT.

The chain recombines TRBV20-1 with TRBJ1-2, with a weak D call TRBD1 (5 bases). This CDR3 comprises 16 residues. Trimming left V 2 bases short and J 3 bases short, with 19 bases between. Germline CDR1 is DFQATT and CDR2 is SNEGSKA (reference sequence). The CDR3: CSARPFSGNTDYGYTF. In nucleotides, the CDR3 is TGCAGTGCTAGACCCTTTTCAGGGAACACGGACTATGGCTACACCTTC.

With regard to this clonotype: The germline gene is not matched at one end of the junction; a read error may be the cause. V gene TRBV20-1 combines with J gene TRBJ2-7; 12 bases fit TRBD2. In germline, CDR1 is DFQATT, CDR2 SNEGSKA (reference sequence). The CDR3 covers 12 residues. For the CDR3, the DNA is TGCAGGGCTAGCGGGGGGGCGTACGAGCAGTACTTC. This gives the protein CRASGGAYEQYF.

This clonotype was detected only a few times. The CDR3 coding sequence is TGTGCCAGCAGCTACCTAGCGGGTGTACTCAATGAGCAGTTCTTC. Protein: CASSYLAGVLNEQFF. The V gene is TRBV7-2, the J gene TRBJ2-1, with 8 positions matching TRBD2. Germline values: CDR1 SGHTA, CDR2 FQGNSA. V trimming: 4 bases; J trimming: 6 bases; junction bases outside the gene matches: 8. This CDR3 is built from 15 residues. Full variable domain (remainder filled in from reference TRBV7-2 and TRBJ2-1): GAGVSQSPSNKVTEKGKDVELRCDPISGHTALYWYRQSLGQGLEFLIYFQGNSAPDKSGLPSDRFSAERTGGSVSTLTIQRTQQEDSAVYLCASSYLAGVLNEQFFGPGTRLTVL.

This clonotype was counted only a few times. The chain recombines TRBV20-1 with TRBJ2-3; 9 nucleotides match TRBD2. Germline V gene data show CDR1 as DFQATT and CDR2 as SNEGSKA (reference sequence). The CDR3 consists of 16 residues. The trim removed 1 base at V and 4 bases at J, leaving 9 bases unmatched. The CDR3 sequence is CSARVISGGGADTQYF. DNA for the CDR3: TGCAGTGCTAGAGTTATTAGCGGGGGCGGGGCAGATACGCAGTATTTT.

CDR3 sequence (DNA): TGTGCCAGCAGTTACTCGTCGCCCTCATGGGGTAATGAGCAGTTCTTC. Translating gives CASSYSSPSWGNEQFF. The V gene is TRBV6-6, the J gene TRBJ2-1; D remains ambiguous. Germline CDR1 MNHNY, CDR2 SVGAGI (reference sequence). V was pared by 0 bases and J by 7 bases, with 16 bases between. This CDR3 is 16 amino acids long.